This is a list of T cell receptor beta chains from one sample in a study of blood T cell repertoires in COVID-19. TCRdb keeps only in-frame clones here, not all; method: immunoSEQ multiplex PCR. The sample carries under 300,000 clones, 85% to 90% recorded once. Sequencing was carried out using peripheral blood. The receptors originated from a woman in her thirties with COVID-19, enrolled during active disease. The CDR3 runs from the conserved cysteine through the conserved F or W. Each record gives: V gene, J gene, D gene, clone size, CDR3 DNA, CDR3 protein. D genes are given only for firm matches. Expanded clones are given a class, and other clones once, few, many or no size at all.

TRBV29-1	TRBJ2-1	TRBD2	-	TGCAGCGTTGTAGGTGGACTAGCGCATTACAATGAGCAGTTCTTC	CSVVGGLAHYNEQFF
TRBV21-1	TRBJ1-2	-	-	TGTGCCAGCAGCAAAGAGGATGAGGGGGTACGGAACTATGGCTACACCTTC	CASSKEDEGVRNYGYTF
TRBV5-5	TRBJ1-1	-	-	TGTGCCAGCAGCCCAGGGACACCCACTGAAGCTTTCTTT	CASSPGTPTEAFF
TRBV4-1	TRBJ2-7	TRBD1	-	TGCGCCAGCAGCCAAATTCCGGACAGGAACTACGAGCAGTACTTC	CASSQIPDRNYEQYF
TRBV5-6	TRBJ1-2	-	once	TGTGCCAGCAGCTTAGTCGTCCGCAGAAACTATGGCTACACCTTC	CASSLVVRRNYGYTF
TRBV6-2/TRBV6-3	TRBJ2-7	-	-	TGTGCCAGCAGTCTTAGCAGCTACGAGCAGTACTTC	CASSLSSYEQYF
TRBV5-4	TRBJ2-7	TRBD2	once	TGTGCCAGCCGCATGGCGGGGGGGCCCCTTTTGGAGCAGTACTTC	CASRMAGGPLLEQYF
TRBV11-3	TRBJ1-5	-	-	TGTGCCAGCAGCTTAGGGGCCGCCCGGATCAATCAGCCCCAGCATTTT	CASSLGAARINQPQHF
TRBV6-5	TRBJ1-1	-	-	TGTGCCAGCAGTTACGCAGGAAAGGCTGAAGCTTTCTTT	CASSYAGKAEAFF
TRBV5-4	TRBJ2-7	TRBD1	-	TGTGCCAGCAGCCCCGGACAGGGATGGCTCTCCTACGAGCAGTACTTC	CASSPGQGWLSYEQYF
TRBV6-5	TRBJ1-2	-	-	TGTGCCAGCAGTTCCCTCCGAGATCCTAACTATGGCTACACCTTC	CASSSLRDPNYGYTF
TRBV4-1	TRBJ2-1	-	-	TGCGCCAGCAGCCAAGATACTACGTACTACAATGAGCAGTTCTTC	CASSQDTTYYNEQFF
TRBV27	TRBJ1-2	-	-	TGTGCCAGCAGTTTAGGGGCAGGGTTTGGTGGCTACACCTTC	CASSLGAGFGGYTF
TRBV6-5	TRBJ2-7	-	-	TGTGCCAGCAACGTTTGGAGCTACGAGCAGTACTTC	CASNVWSYEQYF
TRBV5-1	TRBJ2-7	TRBD1	-	TGCGCCAGCACCACCGGACAGGCCCCAATCCCCGAGCAGTACTTC	CASTTGQAPIPEQYF
TRBV7-9	TRBJ2-2	-	once	TGTGCCAGCAGTGAGGGGGACGCCGGGGAGCTGTTTTTT	CASSEGDAGELFF
TRBV4-1	TRBJ2-7	-	few	TGCGCCAGCAGCCAAGTAGAACTAGGTCCCTACGAGCAGTACTTC	CASSQVELGPYEQYF
TRBV11-2	TRBJ2-3	TRBD2	-	TGTGCCAGCAGCTCGAGCGGGGGGGCCGGAGATACGCAGTATTTT	CASSSSGGAGDTQYF
TRBV9	TRBJ1-1	TRBD1	-	TGTGCCAGCAGCCCGGACAGGACCATGAACACTGAAGCTTTCTTT	CASSPDRTMNTEAFF
TRBV5-6	TRBJ1-1	-	-	TGTGCCAGCAGCTATGGTAGAACTGAAGCTTTCTTT	CASSYGRTEAFF
TRBV2	TRBJ1-3	TRBD1	-	TGTGCCAAAGGACAGGGTCGTGGGGTCTCTGGAAACACCATATATTTT	CAKGQGRGVSGNTIYF
TRBV27	TRBJ2-5	-	-	TGTGCCAGCAGTACCCTTTTCGGGACATCGCTAAGTTACACCCAGTACTTC	CASSTLFGTSLSYTQYF
TRBV4-1	TRBJ1-2	-	-	TGCGCCAGCAGCCAAGATAAAGTATCTGGTCGGAACTATGGCTACACCTTC	CASSQDKVSGRNYGYTF
TRBV13	TRBJ2-1	TRBD2	-	TGTGCCAGCACCCTCCTAGCGGGGGAGTACAATGAGCAGTTCTTC	CASTLLAGEYNEQFF